This T cell receptor (beta chain) was sequenced during a study of technical replicates of blood from a few donors. Assay: immunoSEQ multiplex PCR; the TCRdb copy retains only in-frame clones and omits some. The sample has more than 75,000 clones; about 90% are singletons. V dropped 2 bases and J dropped 2 bases, with 7 bases sitting between them. The CDR3 is 14 residues long. Germline CDR1 reads MNHEY; CDR2 reads SVGAGI. The chain uses TRBV6-5 and TRBJ1-3; D may be TRBD1 (6 bases). The origin of this receptor is a human donor in good health. The sequenced material came from T cells isolated from PBMCs. The CDR3 DNA reads as TGTGCCAGCAGTTACCAGGGGCCTGGAAACACCATATATTTT. As protein: CASSYQGPGNTIYF.